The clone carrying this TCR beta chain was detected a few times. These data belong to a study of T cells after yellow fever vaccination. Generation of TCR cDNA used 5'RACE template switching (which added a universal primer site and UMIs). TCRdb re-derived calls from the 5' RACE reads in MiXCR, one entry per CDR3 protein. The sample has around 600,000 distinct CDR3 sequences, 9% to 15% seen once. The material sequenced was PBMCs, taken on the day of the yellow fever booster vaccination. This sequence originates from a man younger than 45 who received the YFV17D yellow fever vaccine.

CDR3 DNA sequence: TGCGCCAGCAACTATGCAGATACGCAGTATTTT. It translates to CASNYADTQYF. This chain uses TRBV5-1 with TRBJ2-3; unclear D gene. The V gene's germline CDR1 is SGHRS and CDR2 YFSETQ. The length of the CDR3 is 11 residues. V lost 6 bases, J lost 4 bases, and 6 bases lay in between.